Below, one TCR beta chain is given with its context. The data originate from a study of shared T cell receptors in the human thymus. TCRdb's table, derived via immunoSEQ multiplex PCR, lists solely in-frame clones and lacks some. The sample has about 660,000 clones, around nine tenths seen once; the top ten hold roughly 0.0097%. The CDR3 has 13 residues. Trimming took off 4 bases at V and 2 bases at J, with 12 bases between the two ends. Germline V lookup: CDR1 GTSNPN, CDR2 SVGIG (reference sequence). These data also formed part of another study, on human thymus T cells. This second report adds: Resections obtained during corrective heart surgery supplied the thymus tissue. Apparent skewing of V and J gene usage characterized both thymic and blood repertoires.

This TCR was recovered from a boy under two years old with a congenital heart defect. The sequenced sample was thymocytes. The chain uses TRBV30 and TRBJ2-7; maybe TRBD2 (5 bases). CDR3 sequence: CAWKEDGAYEQYF. DNA for the CDR3: TGTGCCTGGAAGGAGGACGGAGCCTACGAGCAGTACTTC. Full variable domain (outside the CDR3, taken from reference TRBV30 and TRBJ2-7): SQTIHQWPATLVQPVGSPLSLECTVEGTSNPNLYWYRQAAGRGLQLLFYSVGIGQISSEVPQNLSASRPQDRQFILSSKKLLLSDSGFYLCAWKEDGAYEQYFGPGTRLTVT.